A single count supports the clone carrying this TCR beta chain. TCRdb redid the calling of the PCR reads with MiXCR, one entry per CDR3 protein. The sample has 21,000 or so distinct CDR3 sequences, around 50% seen once. This specimen belongs to a study of CD4 and CD8 cells across lung adenocarcinoma regions. V was clipped by 0 bases and J by 16 bases; unmatched bases: 23. This CDR3 is built from 18 residues. Germline V gene data show CDR1 as MNHNS and CDR2 as SASEGT. Localized lung adenocarcinoma, a non-small cell lung cancer, affected the donors. The chain combines TRBV6-1 with TRBJ2-2; 7 nucleotides align to TRBD1. This clonotype was obtained from a female donor with lung adenocarcinoma. The CD4 and CD8 labels of this study may be unreliable. Sequencing was performed on CD8+ T cells from the center of a lung tumor. The CDR3 reads CASSEARLQAANTGAQFF. The CDR3 nucleotides read TGTGCCAGCAGTGAAGCGCGCCTCCAGGCTGCGAACACAGGGGCGCAGTTTTTT.